The source of this T cell receptor beta chain is a study of CD8+ T cells in alopecia areata. As for the study in general: Patients in the treated group were given tofacitinib by mouth, 5 to 10 mg twice a day. Tofacitinib dosing lasted 6 to 18 months, which was then followed by 6 months off drug.

The treatment is: oral pan-JAK inhibitor, 5-10 mg twice daily. The CDR3 is 11 amino acids. Germline CDR1 ENHRY, CDR2 SYGVKD. Trimming removed 10 bases at V and 5 bases at J, with 11 bases between. This clone was recorded a few times. Extraction of RNA preceded its reverse transcription into cDNA, which served as the sequencing template. Some clones are missing from TCRdb's copy, which holds only in-frame ones; the method was immunoSEQ multiplex PCR. The sample carries around 190,000 clones, roughly 60% recorded once. The specimen comprised CD4+ T cells sorted from blood, sampled at week 24, from a patient treated with tofacitinib. The genes are TRBV10-3 and TRBJ1-1; D unclear. This sequence originates from a human donor with alopecia areata. The CDR3 region is CATGKVTEAFF. The DNA of the CDR3 is TGTGCCACCGGCAAGGTAACTGAAGCTTTCTTT.